This is a list of T cell receptor beta chains from one sample in a study of shared clonotypes between healthy human individuals. Libraries were prepared by immunoSEQ multiplex PCR; TCRdb keeps only in-frame clonotypes and omits some of them. The table has around 1.5 million clones, under 99% seen once. The sequencing sample was made of naive CD4+ T cells sorted from blood. Receptor source: a man in his thirties or forties in good health. Both conserved end residues are part of each CDR3. Fields, in order: V gene, J gene, clone size, D gene, CDR3 DNA, CDR3 protein. The D gene is left open where the match is weak. Clone size, where shown, is once, few, many, or a class for clones that have expanded.

TRBV5-4,TRBJ1-1,-,-,TGTGCCAGCAGCTTCCCAAACAGAGTGAACACTGAAGCTTTCTTT,CASSFPNRVNTEAFF
TRBV7-2,TRBJ1-5,-,-,TGTGCCAGCAGCTTAGCAGGACGGTCCCCCCTTATTGAGCAGCCCCAGCATTTT,CASSLAGRSPLIEQPQHF
TRBV18,TRBJ2-6,-,-,TGTGCCAGCTCACCACGCCAGAAAAGCTCTGGGGCCAACGTCCTGACTTTC,CASSPRQKSSGANVLTF
TRBV14,TRBJ2-7,once,TRBD2,TGTGCCAGCAGCCAAGATTCTCCCGCTAGCGGGAGGGTAATTGGCGAGCAGTACTTC,CASSQDSPASGRVIGEQYF
TRBV6-5,TRBJ2-1,-,-,TGTGCCAGCAGTTACGTGGGAGATAATGAGCAGTTCTTC,CASSYVGDNEQFF
TRBV5-1,TRBJ2-1,-,TRBD1,TGCGCCAGCAGCTTGGTCAACAGGGGCTCCTACAATGAGCAGTTCTTC,CASSLVNRGSYNEQFF
TRBV7-9,TRBJ2-7,-,TRBD2,TGTGCCAGCAGCTTTGGACTAGCGGGAGTGATCTACGAGCAGTACTTC,CASSFGLAGVIYEQYF
TRBV7-8,TRBJ1-4,-,TRBD1,TGTGCCAGCAGCCGGACCAGGGACAGACCTAATGAAAAACTGTTTTTT,CASSRTRDRPNEKLFF
TRBV14,TRBJ2-1,-,-,TGTGCCAGCAGCCGGCTGGGGTCTTCCTACAATGAGCAGTTCTTC,CASSRLGSSYNEQFF
TRBV27,TRBJ2-7,-,-,TGTGCCAGCAGTGCGACCGCCGGACACCCCGACTCCTACGAGCAGTACTTC,CASSATAGHPDSYEQYF
TRBV5-1,TRBJ2-5,-,-,TGCGCCAGCAGCTTGGTCGGGGAACCAGAGACCCAGTACTTC,CASSLVGEPETQYF
TRBV5-5,TRBJ2-6,-,TRBD1,TGTGCCAGCCGAGCAGACCTCCTAGACAGGGCCGGGGCCAACGTCCTGACTTTC,CASRADLLDRAGANVLTF
TRBV5-1,TRBJ1-2,-,TRBD1,TGCGCCAGCAGCTTTCAGGGGGCGGACTATGGCTACACCTTC,CASSFQGADYGYTF
TRBV19,TRBJ2-3,-,-,TGTGCCAGTAGTACCCGCCGGCAAGCAGATACGCAGTATTTT,CASSTRRQADTQYF
TRBV6-1,TRBJ1-5,-,-,TGTGCCAGCACTCTGAGGAGTAGCAATCAGCCCCAGCATTTT,CASTLRSSNQPQHF
TRBV5-6,TRBJ2-7,-,TRBD2,TGTGCCAGCAGAAACGGACTAGCGGGAGTTCGTTTCCACGAGCAGTACTTC,CASRNGLAGVRFHEQYF